The sequence of this T cell receptor beta chain was determined in a study of shared clonotypes between healthy human individuals. Study observations and caveats: The sole specimen, blood, was sampled, and tissue repertoires likely differ.

Running of the assay took place at deep level. Clones were sequenced by immunoSEQ multiplex PCR, and TCRdb holds only the in-frame ones, with some missing. The sample shows some 1,600,000 clones, 98% of them seen only once. In the case of this clone: Its antigen is unknown.

Germline V gives CDR1 SGHTA, CDR2 FQGNSA. The V and J ends lost 2 bases and 1 base respectively, with 17 bases between them. The CDR3 has 17 amino acids. It was into CD45RA+ naive and CD45RA-negative memory subsets that the CD4+ cells were split. What was sequenced was naive CD4+ T cells sorted from blood. Subset of the sample: CD45RA+ positively selected. This clonotype was sampled from a man aged 25-45 years in good health. The rearrangement joins TRBV7-2 to TRBJ2-5, with D maybe TRBD2 (7 bases). CDR3 region: CASSLPKGGRPQETQYF. As DNA, the CDR3 is TGTGCCAGCAGCTTACCCAAGGGGGGGCGACCCCAAGAGACCCAGTACTTC.